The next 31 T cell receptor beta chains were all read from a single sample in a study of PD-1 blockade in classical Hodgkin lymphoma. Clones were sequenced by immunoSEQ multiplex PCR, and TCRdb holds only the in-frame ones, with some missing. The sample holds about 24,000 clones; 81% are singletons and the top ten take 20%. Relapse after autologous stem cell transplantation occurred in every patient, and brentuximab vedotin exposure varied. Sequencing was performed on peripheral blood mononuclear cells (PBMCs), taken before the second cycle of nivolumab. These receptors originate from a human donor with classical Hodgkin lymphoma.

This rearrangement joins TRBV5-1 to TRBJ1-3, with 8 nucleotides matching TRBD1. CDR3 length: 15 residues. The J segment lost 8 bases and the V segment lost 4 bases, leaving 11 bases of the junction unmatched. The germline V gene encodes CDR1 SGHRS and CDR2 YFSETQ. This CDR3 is CASSPKGQVGDTIYF. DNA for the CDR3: TGCGCCAGCAGCCCTAAGGGACAGGTTGGGGACACCATATATTTT.

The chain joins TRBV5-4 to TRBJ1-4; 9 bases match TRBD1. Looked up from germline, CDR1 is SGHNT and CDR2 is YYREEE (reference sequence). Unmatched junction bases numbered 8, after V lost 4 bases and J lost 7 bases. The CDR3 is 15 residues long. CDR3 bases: TGTGCCAGCAGCCTTAGGGGACAGGGAGGTGAAAAACTGTTTTTT. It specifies CASSLRGQGGEKLFF.

CDR3 sequence: CASSHDRGNTEAFF. The CDR3, as DNA: TGTGCCAGCAGCCATGACCGTGGCAACACTGAAGCTTTCTTT. The rearrangement links TRBV11-3 to TRBJ1-1, with D unresolved. The germline V gene encodes CDR1 SGHNT and CDR2 YENEEA. This CDR3 is built from 14 residues. Trimming left V 5 bases short and J 2 bases short, with 12 bases between.

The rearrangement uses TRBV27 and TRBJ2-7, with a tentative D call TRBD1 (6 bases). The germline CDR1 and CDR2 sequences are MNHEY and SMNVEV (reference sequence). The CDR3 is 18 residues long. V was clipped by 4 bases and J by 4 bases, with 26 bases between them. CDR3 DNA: TGTGCCAGCAGTTCGGGACAAGCTACACTACAATCCCTGTACGAGCAGTACTTC. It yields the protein CASSSGQATLQSLYEQYF.

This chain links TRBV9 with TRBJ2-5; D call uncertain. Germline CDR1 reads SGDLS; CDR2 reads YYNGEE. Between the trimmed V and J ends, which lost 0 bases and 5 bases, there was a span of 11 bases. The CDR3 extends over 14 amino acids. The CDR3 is CASSVALGMETQYF. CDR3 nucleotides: TGTGCCAGCAGCGTAGCCCTAGGAATGGAGACCCAGTACTTC.

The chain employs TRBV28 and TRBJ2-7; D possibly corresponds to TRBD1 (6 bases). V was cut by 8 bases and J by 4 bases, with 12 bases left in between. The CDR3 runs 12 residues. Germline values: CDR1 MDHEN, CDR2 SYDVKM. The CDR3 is CASRDTLYEQYF. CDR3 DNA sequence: TGTGCCAGCCGGGACACTTTATACGAGCAGTACTTC.

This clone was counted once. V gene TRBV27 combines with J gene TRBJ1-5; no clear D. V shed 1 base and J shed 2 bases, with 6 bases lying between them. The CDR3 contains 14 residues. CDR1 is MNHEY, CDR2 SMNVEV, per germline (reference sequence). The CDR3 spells CASSLFWGNQPQHF. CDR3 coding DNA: TGTGCCAGCAGTTTATTTTGGGGCAATCAGCCCCAGCATTTT.

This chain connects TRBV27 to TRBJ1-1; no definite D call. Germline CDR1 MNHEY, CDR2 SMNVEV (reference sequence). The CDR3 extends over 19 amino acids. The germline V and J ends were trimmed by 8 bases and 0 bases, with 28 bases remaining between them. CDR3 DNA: TGTGCCAGCCGGACCTCCCGAGGACGGTCGGTAGGATTGAACACTGAAGCTTTCTTT. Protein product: CASRTSRGRSVGLNTEAFF.

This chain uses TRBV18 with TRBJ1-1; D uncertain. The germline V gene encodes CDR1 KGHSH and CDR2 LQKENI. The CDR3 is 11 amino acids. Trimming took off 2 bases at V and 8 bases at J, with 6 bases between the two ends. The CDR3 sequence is CASSPSQEAFF. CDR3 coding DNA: TGTGCCAGCTCACCATCACAGGAAGCTTTCTTT.

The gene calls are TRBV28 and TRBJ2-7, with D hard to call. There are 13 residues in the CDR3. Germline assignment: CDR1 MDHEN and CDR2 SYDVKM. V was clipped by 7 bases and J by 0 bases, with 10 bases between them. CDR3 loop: CASNQPSSYEQYF. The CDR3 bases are TGTGCCAGCAACCAGCCCAGCTCCTACGAGCAGTACTTC. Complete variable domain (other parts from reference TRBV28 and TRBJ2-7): DVKVTQSSRYLVKRTGEKVFLECVQDMDHENMFWYRQDPGLGLRLIYFSYDVKMKEKGDIPEGYSVSREKKERFSLILESASTNQTSMYLCASNQPSSYEQYFGPGTRLTVT.

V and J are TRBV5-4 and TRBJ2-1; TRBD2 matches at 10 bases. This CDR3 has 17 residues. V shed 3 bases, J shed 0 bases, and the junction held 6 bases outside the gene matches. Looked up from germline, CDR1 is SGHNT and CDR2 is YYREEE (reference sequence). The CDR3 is CASSSASSGGSYNEQFF. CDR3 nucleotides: TGTGCCAGCAGCTCAGCTTCTAGCGGGGGCTCCTACAATGAGCAGTTCTTC.

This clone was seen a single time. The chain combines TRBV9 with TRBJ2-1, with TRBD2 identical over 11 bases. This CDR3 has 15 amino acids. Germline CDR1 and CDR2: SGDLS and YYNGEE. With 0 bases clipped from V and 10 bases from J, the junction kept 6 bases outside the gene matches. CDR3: CASSVALAGVGEQFF. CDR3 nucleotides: TGTGCCAGCAGCGTAGCACTAGCGGGAGTAGGGGAGCAGTTCTTC.

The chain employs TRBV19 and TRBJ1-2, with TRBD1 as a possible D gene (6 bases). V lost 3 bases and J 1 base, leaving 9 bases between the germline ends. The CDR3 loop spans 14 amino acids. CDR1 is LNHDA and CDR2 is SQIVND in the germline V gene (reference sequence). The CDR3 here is CASSISDSNYGYTF. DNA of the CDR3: TGTGCCAGTAGTATCTCGGACAGTAACTATGGCTACACCTTC.

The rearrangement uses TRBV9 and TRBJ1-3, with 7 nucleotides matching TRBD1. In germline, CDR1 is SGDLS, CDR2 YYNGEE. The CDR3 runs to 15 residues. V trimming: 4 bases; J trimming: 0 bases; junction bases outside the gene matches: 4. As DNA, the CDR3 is TGTGCCAGCAGCCCCCAGGGGGTCTCTGGAAACACCATATATTTT. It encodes CASSPQGVSGNTIYF.

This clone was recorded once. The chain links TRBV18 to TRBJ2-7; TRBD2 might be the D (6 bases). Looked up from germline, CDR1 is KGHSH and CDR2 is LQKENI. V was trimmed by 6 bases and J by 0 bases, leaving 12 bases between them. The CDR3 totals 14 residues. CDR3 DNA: TGTGCCAGCTCTTGGGACTTAAGCTCCTACGAGCAGTACTTC. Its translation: CASSWDLSSYEQYF.

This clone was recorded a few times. In nucleotides, the CDR3 is TGTGCCTGCCCAGGGAGCGCCTCCTCTGGGGCCAACGTCCTGACTTTC. It encodes CACPGSASSGANVLTF. The rearrangement joins TRBV30 to TRBJ2-6; D may match TRBD1 or TRBD2 (5 bases each). V lost 6 bases to trimming and J lost 0 bases, with 15 bases between them. Looked up from germline, CDR1 is GTSNPN and CDR2 is SVGIG (reference sequence). This CDR3 region has 16 residues.

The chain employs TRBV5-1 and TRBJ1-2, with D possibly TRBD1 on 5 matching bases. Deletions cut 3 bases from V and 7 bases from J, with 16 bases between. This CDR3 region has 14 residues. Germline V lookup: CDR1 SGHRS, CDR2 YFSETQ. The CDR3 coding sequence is TGCGCCAGCAGCTCTGGTGGGGACGTCAGTGGCTACACCTTC. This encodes CASSSGGDVSGYTF.

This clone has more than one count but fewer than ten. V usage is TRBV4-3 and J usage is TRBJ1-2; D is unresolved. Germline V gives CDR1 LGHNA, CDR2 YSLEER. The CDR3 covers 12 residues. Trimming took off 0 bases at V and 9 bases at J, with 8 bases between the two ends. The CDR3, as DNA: TGCGCCAGCAGCCAAGATCGCACCAGCTACACCTTC. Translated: CASSQDRTSYTF.

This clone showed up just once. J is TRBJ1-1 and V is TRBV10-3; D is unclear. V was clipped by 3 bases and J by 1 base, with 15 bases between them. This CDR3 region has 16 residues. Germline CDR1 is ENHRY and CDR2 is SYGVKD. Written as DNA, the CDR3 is TGTGCCATCAGTGACCCGATTCGAGGAAAGAACACTGAAGCTTTCTTT. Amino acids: CAISDPIRGKNTEAFF.

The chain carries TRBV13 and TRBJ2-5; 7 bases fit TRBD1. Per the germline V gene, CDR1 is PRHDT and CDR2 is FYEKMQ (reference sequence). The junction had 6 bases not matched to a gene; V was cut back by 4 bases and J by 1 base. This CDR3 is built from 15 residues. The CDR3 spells CASSSRQGIQETQYF. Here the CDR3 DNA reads TGTGCCAGCAGCTCCCGACAGGGAATCCAAGAGACCCAGTACTTC.

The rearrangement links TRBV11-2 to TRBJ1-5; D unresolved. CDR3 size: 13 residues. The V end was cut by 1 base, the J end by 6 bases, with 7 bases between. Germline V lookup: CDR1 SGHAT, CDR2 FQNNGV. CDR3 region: CASSLGVSQPQHF. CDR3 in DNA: TGTGCCAGCAGCTTAGGGGTTTCTCAGCCCCAGCATTTT.

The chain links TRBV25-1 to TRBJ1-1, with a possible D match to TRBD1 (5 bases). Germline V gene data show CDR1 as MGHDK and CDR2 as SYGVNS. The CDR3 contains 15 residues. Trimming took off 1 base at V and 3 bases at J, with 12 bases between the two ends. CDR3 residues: CASSELGRDYTEAFF. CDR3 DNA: TGTGCCAGCAGTGAATTGGGCAGGGATTACACTGAAGCTTTCTTT.

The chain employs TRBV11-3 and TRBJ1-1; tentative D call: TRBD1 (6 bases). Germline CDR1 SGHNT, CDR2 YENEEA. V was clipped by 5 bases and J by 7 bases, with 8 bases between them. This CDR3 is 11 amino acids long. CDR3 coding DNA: TGTGCCAGCAGCCAGGGGAGTGAAGCTTTCTTT. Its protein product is CASSQGSEAFF.

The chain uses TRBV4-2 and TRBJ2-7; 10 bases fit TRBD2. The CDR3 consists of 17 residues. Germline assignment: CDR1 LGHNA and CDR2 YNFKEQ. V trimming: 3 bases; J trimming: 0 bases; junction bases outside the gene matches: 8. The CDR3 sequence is CASSHPSGGTSSYEQYF. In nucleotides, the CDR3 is TGTGCCAGCAGCCACCCTAGCGGGGGTACGTCCTCCTACGAGCAGTACTTC.

CDR3 sequence (DNA): TGTGCCTGGAGTAAAGACAGGGGAAGCTACGAGCAGTACTTC. This translates into CAWSKDRGSYEQYF. V usage is TRBV30 and J usage is TRBJ2-7; TRBD1 aligns across 8 bases. The V segment lost 2 bases and the J segment 3 bases; nucleotides outside the gene matches: 6. The CDR3 sequence is 14 residues long. Germline lookup yields CDR1 GTSNPN and CDR2 SVGIG (reference sequence).

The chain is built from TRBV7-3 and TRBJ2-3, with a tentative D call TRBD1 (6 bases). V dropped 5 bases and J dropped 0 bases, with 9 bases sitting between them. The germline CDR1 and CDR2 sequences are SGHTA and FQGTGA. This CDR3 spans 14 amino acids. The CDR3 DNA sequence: TGTGCCAGCAGCCCCGGACAGAGCACAGATACGCAGTATTTT. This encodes CASSPGQSTDTQYF.

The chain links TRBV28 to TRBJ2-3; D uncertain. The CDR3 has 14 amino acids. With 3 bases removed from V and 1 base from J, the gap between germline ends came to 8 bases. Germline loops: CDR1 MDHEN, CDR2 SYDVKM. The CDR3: CASSFLSGTDTQYF. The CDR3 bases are TGTGCCAGCAGTTTTCTTTCCGGCACAGATACGCAGTATTTT.

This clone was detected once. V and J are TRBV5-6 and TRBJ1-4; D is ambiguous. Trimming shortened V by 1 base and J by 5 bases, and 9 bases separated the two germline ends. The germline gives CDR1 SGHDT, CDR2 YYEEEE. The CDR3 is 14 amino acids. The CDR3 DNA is TGTGCCAGCAGCTTGTTCCAGACGAATGAAAAACTGTTTTTT. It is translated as CASSLFQTNEKLFF.

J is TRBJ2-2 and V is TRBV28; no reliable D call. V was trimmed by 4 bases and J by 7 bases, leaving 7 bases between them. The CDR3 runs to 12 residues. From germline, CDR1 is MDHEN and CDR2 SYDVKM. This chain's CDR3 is CASSSLNGELFF. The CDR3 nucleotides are TGTGCCAGCAGTTCCTTAAACGGGGAGCTGTTTTTT.

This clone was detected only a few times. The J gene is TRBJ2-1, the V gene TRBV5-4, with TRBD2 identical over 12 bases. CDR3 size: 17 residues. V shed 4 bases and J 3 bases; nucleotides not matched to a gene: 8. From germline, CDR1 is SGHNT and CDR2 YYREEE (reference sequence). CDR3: CASSPNQLAGGYNEQFF. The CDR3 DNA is TGTGCCAGCAGCCCAAATCAACTAGCGGGAGGCTACAATGAGCAGTTCTTC.

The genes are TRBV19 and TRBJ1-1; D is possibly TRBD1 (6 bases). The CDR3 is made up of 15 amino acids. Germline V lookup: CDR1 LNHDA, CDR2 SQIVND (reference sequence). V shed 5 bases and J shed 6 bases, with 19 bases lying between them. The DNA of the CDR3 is TGTGCCAGTAGTCGCGGGTCGGGCAGGGGACCTGAAGCTTTCTTT. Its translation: CASSRGSGRGPEAFF.